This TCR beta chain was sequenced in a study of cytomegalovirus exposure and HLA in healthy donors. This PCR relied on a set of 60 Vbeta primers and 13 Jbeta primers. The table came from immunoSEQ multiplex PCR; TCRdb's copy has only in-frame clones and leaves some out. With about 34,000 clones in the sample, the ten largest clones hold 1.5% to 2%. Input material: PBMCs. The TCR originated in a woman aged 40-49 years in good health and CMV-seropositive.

CDR3 protein: CASSTGGEQYF. The CDR3 nucleotides are TGTGCCAGCAGTACTGGCGGCGAGCAGTACTTC. The chain links TRBV6-5 to TRBJ2-5; D unclear. Near its end, the DNA agrees better with TRBJ2-7, so the J call may be wrong. Looked up from germline, CDR1 is MNHEY and CDR2 is SVGAGI. This CDR3 region has 11 residues.